The rows below give T cell receptor beta chains drawn from one sample of a study of blood T cells in healthy people across ages. MiXCR, applied by TCRdb to the 5' RACE reads, yields one record per CDR3 protein. The sample lists about 780,000 distinct CDR3 sequences, about 47% occurring once. Input material: blood. The origin of the receptors is a man at least 80 years old in good health. CDR3s include the opening cysteine and the closing phenylalanine or tryptophan. D genes are given only for firm matches. Rows give clone size only sometimes, using once, few, many, or a class for an expanded clone.

d_call,clone_size,v_call,j_call,cdr3_length,cdr3_aa,cdr3_nt
.,.,TRBV7-8,TRBJ2-7,16,CASSLARGLGINEQYF,TGTGCCAGCAGCTTAGCGCGTGGACTGGGAATCAATGAGCAGTACTTC
.,many,TRBV29-1,TRBJ2-7,12,CSVAAEHYEQYF,TGCAGCGTTGCCGCCGAGCACTACGAGCAGTACTTC
.,.,TRBV6-2/TRBV6-3,TRBJ1-2,15,CASSYSTGDNYGYTF,TGTGCCAGCAGTTACTCGACAGGAGACAACTATGGCTACACCTTC
TRBD2,few,TRBV4-3,TRBJ2-1,16,CASSQATSGAYNEQFF,TGCGCCAGCAGCCAGGCGACTAGCGGAGCCTACAATGAGCAGTTCTTC
TRBD1,many,TRBV6-5,TRBJ1-2,12,CASRRDSYGYTF,TGTGCCAGCAGACGGGACAGCTATGGCTACACCTTC
TRBD2,.,TRBV5-1,TRBJ2-1,16,CASSLGTSGRVYEQFF,TGCGCCAGCAGCTTAGGGACTAGCGGGAGAGTATATGAGCAGTTCTTC
.,.,TRBV5-1,TRBJ2-7,14,CASSPFGGSYEQYF,TGCGCCAGCAGCCCGTTTGGGGGCTCCTACGAGCAGTACTTC
.,.,TRBV12-3/TRBV12-4,TRBJ2-5,13,CASSWGRGQTQYF,TGTGCCAGCAGTTGGGGGCGAGGGCAGACCCAGTACTTC
.,.,TRBV3-1,TRBJ2-1,16,CASSRGGGSSYNEQFF,TGTGCCAGCAGCCGAGGGGGAGGCAGCTCCTACAATGAGCAGTTCTTC
TRBD1,.,TRBV4-2,TRBJ2-7,18,CASGQDLNPQGAHDEQYF,TGTGCCAGCGGCCAAGATCTGAACCCACAGGGGGCGCACGACGAGCAGTACTTC
.,few,TRBV28,TRBJ2-1,16,CASSLTPGFVGHEQFF,TGTGCCAGCAGTTTAACCCCGGGGTTTGTAGGGCATGAGCAGTTCTTC
.,.,TRBV20-1,TRBJ2-1,14,CSARRSESYNEQFF,TGCAGTGCTAGAAGGAGCGAGTCCTACAATGAGCAGTTCTTC
TRBD1,few,TRBV27,TRBJ2-3,13,CATSGTGRDTQYF,TGTGCCACCTCCGGGACAGGTAGAGATACGCAGTATTTT
TRBD2,.,TRBV6-5,TRBJ2-1,19,CASSYSLAGGPYSYNEQFF,TGTGCCAGCAGTTACTCGCTAGCGGGAGGGCCATACTCCTACAATGAGCAGTTCTTC
.,.,TRBV27,TRBJ2-3,11,CASNGGGTQYF,TGTGCCAGCAACGGGGGAGGTACGCAGTATTTT
.,.,TRBV29-1,TRBJ1-1,11,CSGAVNTEAFF,TGCAGCGGCGCAGTGAACACTGAAGCTTTCTTT
TRBD2,.,TRBV6-1,TRBJ2-5,15,CASSELAGQHNEQYF,TGTGCCAGCAGTGAATTAGCGGGTCAACACAATGAGCAGTACTTC
.,.,TRBV2,TRBJ2-7,15,CASNQGGPSSYEQYF,TGTGCCAGCAATCAGGGGGGACCGAGCTCCTACGAGCAGTACTTC
TRBD1,.,TRBV7-9,TRBJ2-5,15,CASSLGDRALETQYF,TGTGCCAGCAGCTTAGGGGACAGGGCTCTGGAGACCCAGTACTTC
.,.,TRBV20-1,TRBJ2-7,13,CSARGRVLSEQYF,TGCAGTGCTAGAGGTCGAGTACTCTCCGAGCAGTACTTC
.,few,TRBV5-1,TRBJ1-2,15,CASSREAKTNYGYTF,TGCGCCAGCAGCCGGGAGGCCAAAACTAACTATGGCTACACCTTC
.,few,TRBV6-2/TRBV6-3,TRBJ2-6,16,CASSRRDFSGANVLTF,TGTGCCAGCAGCCGCCGGGACTTCTCTGGGGCCAACGTCCTGACTTTC
.,few,TRBV12-3/TRBV12-4,TRBJ2-1,15,CASSLLTISYNEQFF,TGTGCCAGCAGTTTACTAACTATCTCCTACAATGAGCAGTTCTTC
.,few,TRBV5-5,TRBJ2-7,15,CASSLDGGGEPQQYF,TGTGCCAGCAGCTTGGATGGAGGGGGCGAGCCCCAGCAGTACTTC
.,.,TRBV27,TRBJ1-2,13,CASSPAGPYGYTF,TGTGCCAGCAGTCCCGCAGGCCCCTATGGCTACACCTTC
.,.,TRBV20-1,TRBJ2-5,15,CSAQTPGTLQETQYF,TGCAGTGCCCAGACCCCCGGGACACTGCAAGAGACCCAGTACTTC
.,.,TRBV20-1,TRBJ2-7,13,CSARDSAAYEQYF,TGCAGTGCTAGAGATTCGGCAGCCTACGAGCAGTACTTC
.,.,TRBV12-3/TRBV12-4,TRBJ2-1,14,CASSWGLHYNEQFF,TGTGCCAGCAGTTGGGGACTTCACTACAATGAGCAGTTCTTC
.,many,TRBV29-1,TRBJ2-1,12,CSVNQGSSEQFF,TGCAGCGTTAACCAGGGCTCGAGTGAGCAGTTCTTC
TRBD2,.,TRBV20-1,TRBJ2-5,13,CSAQSGLAETQYF,TGCAGTGCTCAGAGCGGACTAGCAGAGACCCAGTACTTC
TRBD1,.,TRBV30,TRBJ2-5,11,CAWSYEGARYF,TGTGCCTGGAGTTACGAGGGGGCGCGGTACTTC
.,.,TRBV25-1,TRBJ2-2,12,CASSYDTGELFF,TGTGCCAGCAGCTACGATACCGGGGAGCTGTTTTTT
.,.,TRBV20-1,TRBJ1-4,16,CSARAFTTGSDEKLFF,TGCAGTGCTAGAGCCTTTACGACGGGCTCAGATGAAAAACTGTTTTTT
.,few,TRBV14,TRBJ1-1,13,CASSQDRFTEAFF,TGTGCCAGCAGCCAAGACCGCTTCACTGAAGCTTTCTTT
TRBD2,few,TRBV20-1,TRBJ2-3,18,CSAFGLAGEAGPTDTQYF,TGCAGTGCTTTTGGACTAGCGGGAGAGGCGGGCCCCACAGATACGCAGTATTTT
TRBD1,few,TRBV5-1,TRBJ2-7,16,CASSRRMDRGLGEQYF,TGCGCCAGCAGCCGACGCATGGACAGGGGTTTAGGAGAGCAGTACTTC
TRBD2,.,TRBV11-3,TRBJ2-3,17,CASSLDTGASGRGTQYF,TGTGCCAGCAGCTTAGATACTGGGGCTAGCGGGAGAGGTACGCAGTATTTT
TRBD2,.,TRBV28,TRBJ2-5,16,CAGSLGLAGPQETQYF,TGTGCCGGCAGCCTCGGACTAGCGGGCCCACAAGAGACCCAGTACTTC